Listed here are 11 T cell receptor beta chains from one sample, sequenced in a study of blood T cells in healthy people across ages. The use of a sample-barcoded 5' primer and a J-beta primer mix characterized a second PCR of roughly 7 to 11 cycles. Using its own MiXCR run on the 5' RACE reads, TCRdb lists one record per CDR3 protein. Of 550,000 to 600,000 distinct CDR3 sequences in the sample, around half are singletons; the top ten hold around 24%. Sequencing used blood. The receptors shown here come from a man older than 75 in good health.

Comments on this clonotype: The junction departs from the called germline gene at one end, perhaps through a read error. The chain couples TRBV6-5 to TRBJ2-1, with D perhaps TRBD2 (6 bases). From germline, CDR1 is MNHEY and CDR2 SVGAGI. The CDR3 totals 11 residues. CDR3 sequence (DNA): TGTGCCAGCACCTGGGAGGAGACCCAGTTCTTT. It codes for CASTWEETQFF.

The CDR3 DNA is TGTGCCAGCAGTCCGTATCGGGGACACGGCGGCTACCAGCCCCAGCATTTT. Translating gives CASSPYRGHGGYQPQHF. The chain recombines TRBV28 with TRBJ1-5, with a tentative D call TRBD1 (6 bases). The CDR3 extends over 17 amino acids. V gave up 5 bases and J gave up 7 bases, with 24 bases separating them. Germline V gene data show CDR1 as MDHEN and CDR2 as SYDVKM.

The chain's CDR3 is CSAAPGTSYNEQFF. The CDR3, as DNA: TGCAGTGCCGCCCCAGGGACTAGCTACAATGAGCAGTTCTTC. The chain recombines TRBV20-1 with TRBJ2-1; 8 bases are a match to TRBD2. The J segment lost 3 bases and the V segment lost 6 bases, leaving 7 bases of the junction unmatched. The CDR3 is 14 residues long. The germline CDR1 and CDR2 sequences are DFQATT and SNEGSKA (reference sequence).

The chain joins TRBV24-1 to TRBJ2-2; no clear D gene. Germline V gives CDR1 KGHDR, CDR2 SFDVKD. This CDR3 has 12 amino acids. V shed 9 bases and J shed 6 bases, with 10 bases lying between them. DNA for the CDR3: TGTGCCACCGGTGTGTTGGCCGGGGAGCTGTTTTTT. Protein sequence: CATGVLAGELFF.

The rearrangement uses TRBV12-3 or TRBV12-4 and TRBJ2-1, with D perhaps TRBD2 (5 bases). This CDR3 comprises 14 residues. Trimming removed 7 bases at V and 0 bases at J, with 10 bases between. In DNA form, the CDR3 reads TGTGCCAGCACCCGGGGTAGCTCCTACAATGAGCAGTTCTTC. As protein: CASTRGSSYNEQFF.

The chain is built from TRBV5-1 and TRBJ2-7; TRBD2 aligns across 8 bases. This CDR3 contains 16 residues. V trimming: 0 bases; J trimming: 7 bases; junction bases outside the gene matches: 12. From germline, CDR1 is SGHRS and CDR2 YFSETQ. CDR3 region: CASSLESGLGAREQYF. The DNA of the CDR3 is TGCGCCAGCAGCTTGGAGTCGGGACTAGGGGCGCGGGAGCAGTACTTC.

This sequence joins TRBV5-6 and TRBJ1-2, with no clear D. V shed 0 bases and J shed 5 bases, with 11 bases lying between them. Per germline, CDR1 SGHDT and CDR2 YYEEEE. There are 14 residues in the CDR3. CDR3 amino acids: CASSLAGYGYGYTF. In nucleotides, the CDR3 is TGTGCCAGCAGCTTGGCAGGTTACGGATATGGCTACACCTTC.

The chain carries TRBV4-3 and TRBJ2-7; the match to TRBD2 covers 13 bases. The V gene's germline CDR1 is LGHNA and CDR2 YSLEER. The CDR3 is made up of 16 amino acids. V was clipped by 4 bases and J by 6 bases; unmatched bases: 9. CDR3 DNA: TGCGCCAGCAGCCGAGGAGGGACTAGCGGGGCTGCCGAGCAGTACTTC. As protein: CASSRGGTSGAAEQYF.

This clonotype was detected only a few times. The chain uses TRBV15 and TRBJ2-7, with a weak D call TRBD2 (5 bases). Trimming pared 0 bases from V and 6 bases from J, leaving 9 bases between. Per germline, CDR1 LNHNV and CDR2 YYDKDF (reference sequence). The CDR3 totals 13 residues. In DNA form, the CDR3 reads TGTGCCACCAGCAGAGATATCGCGGGCGAGCAGTACTTC. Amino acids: CATSRDIAGEQYF.

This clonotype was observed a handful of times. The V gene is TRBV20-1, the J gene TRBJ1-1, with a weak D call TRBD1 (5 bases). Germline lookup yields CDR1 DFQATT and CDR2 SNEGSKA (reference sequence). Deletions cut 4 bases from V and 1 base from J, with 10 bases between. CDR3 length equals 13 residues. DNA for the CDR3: TGCAGTGCTACCGGACAAGCGAACACTGAAGCTTTCTTT. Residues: CSATGQANTEAFF.

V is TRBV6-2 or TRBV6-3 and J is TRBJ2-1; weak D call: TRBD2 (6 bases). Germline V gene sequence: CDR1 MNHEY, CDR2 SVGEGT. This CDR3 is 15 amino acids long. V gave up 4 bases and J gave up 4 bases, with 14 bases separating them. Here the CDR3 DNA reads TGTGCCAGCAGTTCCGAGCGGGTGGGGTACAATGAGCAGTTCTTC. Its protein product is CASSSERVGYNEQFF.